Shown below are 25 T cell receptor beta chains from a single sample sequenced in a study of T cell responses to AZD1222 COVID-19 vaccine (dated by TCRdb to about 2021). Library construction relied on the immunoSEQ multiplex PCR assay. Drawn from immuneACCESS, this table holds only the in-frame rearrangements with V and J called that TCRdb kept. Clones are partly lost; checked studies trace under half to an unresolved V gene and leave the rest unexplained. The sample contains some 160,000 clones, about 92% of them found a single time. Approximately 1% of the sample is held by the ten biggest clonotypes. The time point label, as the study defines it: baseline before first vaccination. Specimen: peripheral blood, collected on day 0 of AZD1222 vaccination. The receptors here all came from an adult in good health.

This chain connects TRBV7-3 to TRBJ2-3; D is unclear. Per the germline V gene, CDR1 is SGHTA and CDR2 is FQGTGA. With 4 bases removed from V and 2 bases from J, the gap between germline ends came to 7 bases. This CDR3 contains 13 residues. The DNA of the CDR3 is TGTGCCAGCAGCTACTCCGTCACAGATACGCAGTATTTT. Translating it yields CASSYSVTDTQYF.

The J gene is TRBJ2-1, the V gene TRBV18; TRBD2 aligns across 11 bases. V dropped 7 bases and J dropped 4; count of bases not matched to a gene: 6. The CDR3 is 15 amino acids. Germline CDR1 reads KGHSH; CDR2 reads LQKENI. Here the CDR3 DNA reads TGTGCCAGCTGCCTTCTAGCGGGGGGATACAATGAGCAGTTCTTC. Translation: CASCLLAGGYNEQFF.

The rearrangement uses TRBV27 and TRBJ2-3; 14 nucleotides match TRBD2. Germline-derived CDR1 and CDR2 are MNHEY and SMNVEV (reference sequence). V lost 5 bases to trimming and J lost 8 bases; unmatched junction nucleotides: 9. This CDR3 is 16 amino acids long. In DNA form, the CDR3 reads TGTGCCAGCAGTCCACGACTAGCGGGGGGGCCCGGTACGCAGTATTTT. Residues: CASSPRLAGGPGTQYF.

The gene calls are TRBV12-3 or TRBV12-4 and TRBJ2-5, with 7 bases aligning to TRBD1. With V trimmed by 5 bases and J by 4 bases, 4 bases remained unmatched. This CDR3 is built from 13 residues. The CDR3 spells CASSQTGSETQYF. As DNA, the CDR3 is TGTGCCAGCAGTCAGACAGGGTCAGAGACCCAGTACTTC.

J is TRBJ2-3 and V is TRBV5-3; TRBD2 aligns across 7 bases. TRBV5-3 carries the ORF label, with uncertain function. This CDR3 comprises 16 residues. Unmatched junction bases numbered 16, after V lost 4 bases and J lost 8 bases. The chain's CDR3 is CARSPAWSGERGTQYF. CDR3 DNA sequence: TGTGCCAGAAGCCCGGCCTGGAGCGGGGAAAGGGGTACGCAGTATTTT.

The J gene is TRBJ2-7, the V gene TRBV19; D assignment may be TRBD1 or TRBD2 (5 bases each). The germline V and J ends were trimmed by 6 bases and 2 bases, with 17 bases remaining between them. This CDR3 has 15 residues. Germline V lookup: CDR1 LNHDA, CDR2 SQIVND (reference sequence). CDR3: CASRKGRLATYEQYF. CDR3 DNA sequence: TGTGCCAGTAGAAAGGGACGCCTGGCCACCTACGAGCAGTACTTC.

The V gene is TRBV10-2, the J gene TRBJ1-4; 7 bases are a match to TRBD1. Per germline, CDR1 WSHSY and CDR2 SAAADI. There are 13 residues in the CDR3. V dropped 6 bases and J dropped 5; count of bases not matched to a gene: 3. In nucleotides, the CDR3 is TGCGCCAGCAGGAGGGACAGAAATGAAAAACTGTTTTTT. The encoded protein is CASRRDRNEKLFF.

The chain has TRBV6-5 and TRBJ2-1; the match to TRBD2 covers 13 bases. V dropped 6 bases and J dropped 6; count of bases not matched to a gene: 5. CDR1 MNHEY and CDR2 SVGAGI come from the germline V gene. The CDR3 spans 15 residues. The CDR3 sequence is CASSPLAGGFNEQFF. For the CDR3, the DNA is TGTGCCAGCAGCCCACTAGCGGGGGGGTTCAATGAGCAGTTCTTC.

This sequence joins TRBV4-3 and TRBJ1-5; D remains unclear. Germline assignment: CDR1 LGHNA and CDR2 YSLEER. Trimming removed 3 bases from V and 7 bases from J, with 10 bases in between. This CDR3 region has 13 residues. The CDR3 DNA follows: TGCGCCAGCAGCCACGGGAGTAGCCAGCCCCAGCATTTT. Amino acid sequence: CASSHGSSQPQHF.

The chain carries TRBV10-3 and TRBJ2-3; D possibly corresponds to TRBD2 (6 bases). V shed 7 bases and J shed 6 bases, with 17 bases lying between them. This CDR3 is built from 14 residues. Per germline, CDR1 ENHRY and CDR2 SYGVKD. CDR3 sequence reads: CAIKEASEGDTQYF. For the CDR3, the DNA is TGTGCCATCAAAGAGGCTAGCGAGGGGGATACGCAGTATTTT.

The V call is TRBV4-1, the J call TRBJ2-1; possibly TRBD2 for D (6 bases). Deletions cut 6 bases from V and 4 bases from J, with 10 bases between. The germline gives CDR1 MGHRA, CDR2 YSYEKL. There are 13 residues in the CDR3. CDR3 coding DNA: TGCGCCAGCAGTCCCCTAGCGTACAATGAGCAGTTCTTC. Translating gives CASSPLAYNEQFF.

The chain is built from TRBV18 and TRBJ1-1; no clear D. This CDR3 contains 15 residues. Germline lookup yields CDR1 KGHSH and CDR2 LQKENI. Trimming left V 2 bases short and J 0 bases short, with 10 bases between. Here the CDR3 DNA reads TGTGCCAGCTCACCAATGGGAGAATTGAACACTGAAGCTTTCTTT. Translating it yields CASSPMGELNTEAFF.

V gene TRBV5-1 combines with J gene TRBJ1-6; 12 nucleotides line up with TRBD1. CDR1 SGHRS and CDR2 YFSETQ come from the germline V gene. The CDR3 spans 21 residues. V lost 4 bases to trimming and J lost 0 bases; unmatched junction nucleotides: 14. CDR3 sequence (DNA): TGCGCCAGCAGCCTGGGACAGGGGGCTTCACCCCGGAGCTCCTATAATTCACCCCTCCACTTT. Translation gives CASSLGQGASPRSSYNSPLHF.

This clone occurred once. V usage is TRBV2 and J usage is TRBJ1-1; D not certain. This CDR3 region has 13 residues. Trimming stripped 7 bases from V and 5 bases from J, with 14 bases between. Per the germline V gene, CDR1 is SNHLY and CDR2 is FYNNEI. CDR3 bases: TGTGCCAGCACCCTAGGACCGATTACTGAAGCTTTCTTT. This codes for CASTLGPITEAFF.

This rearrangement joins TRBV28 to TRBJ1-2; no definite D call. Germline V gene sequence: CDR1 MDHEN, CDR2 SYDVKM. The V end lost 3 bases, the J end lost 5 bases, and 10 bases lay between the germline ends. The CDR3 length is 13 residues. This chain's CDR3 is CASSFSLQYGYTF. In DNA, the CDR3 is TGTGCCAGCAGTTTTAGTTTACAATATGGCTACACCTTC.

This chain joins TRBV9 and TRBJ2-1; 10 bases align to TRBD1. V was pared by 3 bases and J by 3 bases, with 6 bases of the junction left unmatched. CDR1 and CDR2 from the germline V gene are SGDLS and YYNGEE. The CDR3 extends over 16 amino acids. CDR3 bases: TGTGCCAGCAGCGCAAACCGGGACAGGGGCTACAATGAGCAGTTCTTC. This codes for CASSANRDRGYNEQFF.

Written as DNA, the CDR3 is TGCGCCAGCAGCCAAGAGGTTTGGGGACTCTCTGGAAACACCATATATTTT. Amino acid sequence: CASSQEVWGLSGNTIYF. The rearrangement joins TRBV4-3 to TRBJ1-3; a weak D match, TRBD1 (5 bases). Trimming stripped 0 bases from V and 0 bases from J, with 12 bases between. This CDR3 has 17 residues. Looked up from germline, CDR1 is LGHNA and CDR2 is YSLEER.

The chain joins TRBV4-2 to TRBJ1-4, with TRBD1 identical over 7 bases. This CDR3 spans 16 amino acids. The germline gives CDR1 LGHNA, CDR2 YNFKEQ. V was clipped by 3 bases and J by 0 bases; unmatched bases: 4. CDR3 sequence reads: CASSQGTATTNEKLFF. CDR3 coding DNA: TGTGCCAGCAGCCAGGGGACAGCCACAACTAATGAAAAACTGTTTTTT.

The V call is TRBV28, the J call TRBJ1-2, with 9 bases fitting TRBD1. Per germline, CDR1 MDHEN and CDR2 SYDVKM. V trimming: 6 bases; J trimming: 4 bases; junction bases outside the gene matches: 3. This CDR3 spans 13 amino acids. The CDR3 coding sequence is TGTGCCAGCAGCGCGGGACAGGGCTATGGCTACACCTTC. Translation: CASSAGQGYGYTF.

The rearrangement joins TRBV6-5 to TRBJ2-7, with 8 bases matching TRBD1. CDR3 length equals 13 residues. J gave up 3 bases and V 4 bases, and 2 bases lay outside the gene matches. CDR1 is MNHEY and CDR2 is SVGAGI in the germline V gene. Here the CDR3 DNA reads TGTGCCAGCAGTTTAGGGACAGGCTACGAGCAGTACTTC. This gives the protein CASSLGTGYEQYF.

This clone was seen just once. The V call is TRBV4-3, the J call TRBJ2-5; D gene uncertain. The V end lost 1 base, the J end lost 5 bases, and 14 bases lay between the germline ends. The CDR3 is made up of 15 amino acids. Germline values: CDR1 LGHNA, CDR2 YSLEER. The CDR3 DNA is TGCGCCAGCAGCCAAGTGCAGGATACGGCGGAGACCCAGTACTTC. This gives the protein CASSQVQDTAETQYF.

The rearrangement uses TRBV24-1 and TRBJ1-5; D ambiguous. Germline V CDR1 and CDR2: KGHDR, SFDVKD. V was shortened by 6 bases and J by 7 bases, with 21 bases between the two germline ends. The CDR3 covers 16 residues. CDR3 in amino acids: CATSRRNRAIMQPQHF. CDR3 coding DNA: TGTGCCACCAGTCGGAGGAACCGGGCCATTATGCAGCCCCAGCATTTT.

This chain connects TRBV18 to TRBJ1-1; D gene unclear. CDR3 size: 14 residues. The ends were cut back, 6 bases at V and 5 bases at J, with 16 bases in the middle. The germline gives CDR1 KGHSH, CDR2 LQKENI. The CDR3, as DNA: TGTGCCAGCTCCCCTGCGGGCGTCGGGACTGAAGCTTTCTTT. Translating gives CASSPAGVGTEAFF.

V usage is TRBV30 and J usage is TRBJ1-1; TRBD1 is a possible D gene (6 bases). CDR1 and CDR2 from the germline V gene are GTSNPN and SVGIG (reference sequence). V gave up 3 bases and J gave up 7 bases, with 12 bases separating them. CDR3 size: 12 residues. The CDR3 DNA sequence: TGTGCCTGGAGAGGGGGAGGCGGTGAAGCTTTCTTT. This translates into CAWRGGGGEAFF.

In this sample, this clone turned up once. The chain carries TRBV20-1 and TRBJ2-1; the D is unclear. CDR1 DFQATT and CDR2 SNEGSKA come from the germline V gene (reference sequence). The CDR3 covers 10 residues. V gave up 4 bases and J gave up 6 bases, with 4 bases separating them. CDR3 DNA sequence: TGCAGTGCTATTCTCAATGAGCAGTTCTTC. Its protein is CSAILNEQFF.